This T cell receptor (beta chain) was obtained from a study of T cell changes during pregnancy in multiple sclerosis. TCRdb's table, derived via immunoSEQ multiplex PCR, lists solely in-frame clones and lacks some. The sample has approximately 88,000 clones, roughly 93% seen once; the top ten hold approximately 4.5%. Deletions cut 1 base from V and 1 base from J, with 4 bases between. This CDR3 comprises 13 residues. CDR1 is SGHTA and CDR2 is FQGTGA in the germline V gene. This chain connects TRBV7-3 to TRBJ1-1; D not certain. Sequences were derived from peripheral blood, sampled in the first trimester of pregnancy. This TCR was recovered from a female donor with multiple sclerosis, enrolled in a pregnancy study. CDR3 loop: CASSLNRNTEAFF. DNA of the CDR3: TGTGCCAGCAGCTTAAACAGGAACACTGAAGCTTTCTTT.